A selection of T cell receptor beta chains follows, all from one sample in a study of early T cells in non-severe SARS-CoV-2 infection. TCRdb re-called the 5' RACE reads through MiXCR, storing one row per CDR3 protein. The sample yields about 55,000 distinct CDR3 sequences, 5% to 7.5% seen once. Source: whole blood, taken at baseline. These receptors were obtained from an adult who was a healthcare worker with PCR-confirmed SARS-CoV-2 infection or an uninfected control (not recorded which). Each CDR3 is given with its conserved first and last residue. D genes are given only for firm matches. Size is stated for part of the rows, as once, few or many counts, or as a class when the clone is expanded.

clone size,V gene,J gene,D gene,CDR3 DNA,CDR3 protein
many,TRBV7-9,TRBJ2-2,-,TGTGCCAGCAGGGGAACCGGGGAGCTGTTTTTT,CASRGTGELFF
many,TRBV6-2/TRBV6-3,TRBJ2-3,TRBD2,TGTGCCAGCAGTTACTGGACTAGCGGGGGCACAGATACGCAGTATTTT,CASSYWTSGGTDTQYF
-,TRBV6-2/TRBV6-3,TRBJ1-6,-,TGTGCCAGCAGTTACCCCCTCGACGGACCCTATAATTCACCCCTCCACTTT,CASSYPLDGPYNSPLHF
many,TRBV5-1,TRBJ1-1,TRBD1,TGCGCCAGCAGTCAGGGTCCGGGACAGGGGGCATCTGAAGCTTTCTTT,CASSQGPGQGASEAFF
few,TRBV2,TRBJ2-3,TRBD2,TGTGCCAGCAACCCGGGACTACACACAGATACGCAGTATTTT,CASNPGLHTDTQYF
many,TRBV20-1,TRBJ1-2,TRBD1,TGCAGTGCTAAAGGGGACAGTAACTATGGCTACACCTTC,CSAKGDSNYGYTF
many,TRBV5-7,TRBJ1-4,-,TGTGCCAGCAGCTTTATCGACGGTAATGAAAAACTGTTTTTT,CASSFIDGNEKLFF
many,TRBV6-2/TRBV6-3,TRBJ2-7,-,TGTGCCAGCAGTTACCGATTGGCGGGACTGAGCTCCTACGAGCAGTACTTC,CASSYRLAGLSSYEQYF
many,TRBV9,TRBJ2-4,-,TGTGCCAGCAGCACCAGGCTTAAAAACATTCAGTACTTC,CASSTRLKNIQYF
few,TRBV29-1,TRBJ2-5,TRBD1,TGCAGCATAACAGGGGGCGCCGAGACCCAGTACTTC,CSITGGAETQYF
many,TRBV29-1,TRBJ2-5,TRBD2,TGCAGCTCTCGCAGTGGCGGGGGGGCCTTTCAGACCCAGTACTTC,CSSRSGGGAFQTQYF
many,TRBV5-6,TRBJ2-6,-,TGTGCCAGCAGCCTTCGACAGACTGGGGCCAACGTCCTGACTTTC,CASSLRQTGANVLTF
few,TRBV6-2/TRBV6-3,TRBJ2-1,-,TGTGCCAGCAGTACAGAAGGACAGTTCAATGAGCAGTTCTTC,CASSTEGQFNEQFF
-,TRBV7-2,TRBJ1-5,TRBD1,TGTGCCAGCAGCCCCCGGACAGGGGTGGCGGCCCAGCATTTT,CASSPRTGVAAQHF
many,TRBV4-3,TRBJ1-2,-,TGCGCCAGCAGCCAAAGGGGGAGGGGATTGGACTATGGCTACACCTTC,CASSQRGRGLDYGYTF
many,TRBV3-1,TRBJ2-1,-,TGTGCCAGCAGCCTCGGGAGAGGACAGAACAATGAGCAGTTCTTC,CASSLGRGQNNEQFF
-,TRBV12-2,TRBJ2-7,-,TGTGCAAGTCGCCACCCAGGCGGAACCCGCTTAGTGTGTGTGGTTGAAAGGCATTACAAGCAGTACTTC,CASRHPGGTRLVCVVERHYKQYF
-,TRBV7-2,TRBJ1-1,-,TGTGCCAGCAGCTTCCGAGTTAGCCCTAACACTGAAGCTTTCTTT,CASSFRVSPNTEAFF
few,TRBV7-8,TRBJ1-5,-,TGTGCCAGCAGCTTAGCGGGGGGTCAGCCCCAGCATTTT,CASSLAGGQPQHF
few,TRBV10-1,TRBJ1-5,-,TGCGCCAGCAGTGAAACATCCAATCAGCCCCAGCATTTT,CASSETSNQPQHF
many,TRBV5-6,TRBJ2-3,TRBD1,TGTGCCAGCAGTTTCCTGCCGGACAGGGGAAACACAGATACGCAGTATTTT,CASSFLPDRGNTDTQYF
-,TRBV7-9,TRBJ2-2,-,TGTGCCAGCACCCCCCGAGGAGGGGGCACGAACACCGGGGAGCTGTTTTTT,CASTPRGGGTNTGELFF
-,TRBV9,TRBJ2-2,-,TGTGCCAGCAGCGTAGATATTGGGAACACCGGGGAGCTGTTTTTT,CASSVDIGNTGELFF
-,TRBV12-3/TRBV12-4,TRBJ1-1,-,TGTGCCAGCAGTTTAACCAGGGTGAGCACTGAAGCTTTCTTT,CASSLTRVSTEAFF
-,TRBV20-1,TRBJ2-7,-,TGCAGTGCTAGAAAACTAGAGCAGTACTTC,CSARKLEQYF
many,TRBV28,TRBJ1-5,-,TGTGCCAGCAGTTTACCGCCCGACCAGCCCCAGCATTTT,CASSLPPDQPQHF